The rows below give T cell receptor beta chains drawn from one sample of a study of cytomegalovirus exposure and HLA in healthy donors. Clones were sequenced by immunoSEQ multiplex PCR, and TCRdb holds only the in-frame ones, with some missing. The profile covers around 150,000 clones, with around 80% appearing a single time and more than 4% taken by the ten largest. Material for sequencing was PBMCs. These receptors originate from a man in his forties in good health and CMV-seronegative. Each CDR3 is given with its conserved first and last residue.

TRBV10-3	TRBJ2-5	CAISLGQGEETQYF
TRBV10-3	TRBJ1-2	CAIGGQVAYGYTF
TRBV7-3	TRBJ1-1	CASSLFPGTEAFF
TRBV29-1	TRBJ2-1	CSVSGGSYNEQFF
TRBV19	TRBJ2-7	CASSIEEGPYEQYF
TRBV10-3	TRBJ1-6	CAIWEGSHNSPLHF
TRBV6-5	TRBJ1-1	CASSYSGGLYTEAFF
TRBV4-1	TRBJ2-3	CASSQGGEKRGLLTDTQYF
TRBV5-8	TRBJ1-2	CASSPTGYGYTF
TRBV28	TRBJ2-7	CASSLRTGKAYEQYF
TRBV6-1	TRBJ1-1	CASSEGLTGALRNTEAFF
TRBV4-2	TRBJ2-2	CASSRGSGAREGELFF
TRBV12-5	TRBJ2-7	CASGLAVLEQYF
TRBV9	TRBJ2-1	CASSPRMLARHEQFF
TRBV5-1	TRBJ1-4	CASSPRQNEKLFF
TRBV28	TRBJ2-7	CASSLNVGSQDLDEQYF
TRBV11-2	TRBJ2-7	CASSLARLEQYF
TRBV19	TRBJ1-3	CASSISRGAGNTIYF
TRBV10-3	TRBJ2-6	CAITPGTGSSSSGANVLTF
TRBV2	TRBJ2-1	CASRAGQGFDEQFF
TRBV4-2	TRBJ1-1	CAGSLQGGESTEAFF
TRBV10-3	TRBJ2-7	CAIKEREAQYF
TRBV7-9	TRBJ1-5	CASSLEGGNQPQHF